This TCR beta chain was retrieved from a study of shared clonotypes between healthy human individuals. This clone was found many times. The antigen is undetermined. Among the unsorted PBMC samples, replicate PCRs used 300 ng DNA, approximately 30,000 T cell genomes. The repertoire was sequenced with immunoSEQ multiplex PCR; TCRdb's copy has only in-frame clones and lacks some. The table shows about 480,000 clones, with about three quarters occurring only once. All donors qualified as healthy HIV-negative adults and had experienced no recent acute infections or vaccinations. Some 92 million PBMCs went into genomic DNA for unsorted samples. The study's findings and limits: Few donors limited the genetic and exposure-history diversity represented.

The source is a woman aged 40 to 50 in good health. Some clones in this sample may be carry-over from other donors' samples. Sequencing used PBMCs.

CDR3 nucleotide sequence: TGCGCCAGCAGCCAAGATCGGGCGACACGGGCCAAAAACATTCAGTACTTC. Its translation is CASSQDRATRAKNIQYF. This rearrangement joins TRBV4-1 to TRBJ2-4; D unresolved. The germline gives CDR1 MGHRA, CDR2 YSYEKL. The V gene lost 0 bases and the J gene lost 1 base, with 13 bases spanning the gap. CDR3 length: 17 residues.